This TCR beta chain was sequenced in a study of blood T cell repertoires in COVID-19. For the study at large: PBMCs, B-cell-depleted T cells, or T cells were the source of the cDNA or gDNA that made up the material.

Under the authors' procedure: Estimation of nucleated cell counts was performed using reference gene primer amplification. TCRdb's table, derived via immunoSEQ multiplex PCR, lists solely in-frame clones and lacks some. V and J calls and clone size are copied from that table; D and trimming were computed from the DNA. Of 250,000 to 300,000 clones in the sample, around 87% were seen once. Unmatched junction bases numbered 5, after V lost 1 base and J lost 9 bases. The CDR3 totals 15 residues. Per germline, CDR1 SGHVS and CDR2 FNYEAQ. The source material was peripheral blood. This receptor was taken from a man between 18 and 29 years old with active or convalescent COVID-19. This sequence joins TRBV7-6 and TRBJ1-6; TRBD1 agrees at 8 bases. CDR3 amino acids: CASSLGQGLGSPLHF. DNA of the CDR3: TGTGCCAGCAGCTTAGGACAGGGGTTAGGTTCACCCCTCCACTTT.